A selection of T cell receptor beta chains follows, all from one sample in a study of control samples from healthy donors and cancer patients. Data came from immunoSEQ multiplex PCR; TCRdb stores just in-frame clones and leaves some out. The data contain some 45,000 clones, approximately 90% of them singletons. Source material: PBMCs. The receptor set was obtained from a woman in her thirties or forties with head and neck cancer. Both conserved end residues are part of each CDR3. The D gene is left open where the match is weak. Clone sizes are given selectively: once, few, many, or a class where the clone is expanded.

v_gene: TRBV5-1; j_gene: TRBJ2-3; d_gene: TRBD1; abundance: -; CDR3nt: TGCGCCAGCAGCCGAGACAGGGGCCGGGATACGCAGTATTTT; CDR3aa: CASSRDRGRDTQYF
v_gene: TRBV27; j_gene: TRBJ2-7; d_gene: TRBD2; abundance: -; CDR3nt: TGTGCCAGCAGCCGCAGACTAGCGGGGGCGAGCTCCTACGAGCAGTACTTC; CDR3aa: CASSRRLAGASSYEQYF
v_gene: TRBV28; j_gene: TRBJ2-7; d_gene: -; abundance: -; CDR3nt: TGTGCCAGCAGTTACTCCAGGGACGGCACCTACGAGCAGTACTTC; CDR3aa: CASSYSRDGTYEQYF
v_gene: TRBV2; j_gene: TRBJ2-3; d_gene: -; abundance: -; CDR3nt: TGTGCCAGCAGAATGGACAGCACAGATACGCAGTATTTT; CDR3aa: CASRMDSTDTQYF
v_gene: TRBV30; j_gene: TRBJ2-1; d_gene: TRBD2; abundance: -; CDR3nt: TGTGCCTGGAGTAAGACTAGCGGGAGGGATGAGCAGTTCTTC; CDR3aa: CAWSKTSGRDEQFF
v_gene: TRBV27; j_gene: TRBJ2-7; d_gene: -; abundance: -; CDR3nt: TGTGTCAGCAGGAGAGCAGGGACCCTCTACGAGCAGTACTTC; CDR3aa: CVSRRAGTLYEQYF
v_gene: TRBV27; j_gene: TRBJ1-1; d_gene: TRBD1; abundance: -; CDR3nt: TGTGCCAGCAGTCCAACAGGGGGGATGAACACTGAAGCTTTCTTT; CDR3aa: CASSPTGGMNTEAFF
v_gene: TRBV5-1; j_gene: TRBJ2-2; d_gene: -; abundance: -; CDR3nt: TGCGCCAGCAGCTTGCTCGCAGGACGCACCACCGGGGAGCTGTTTTTT; CDR3aa: CASSLLAGRTTGELFF
v_gene: TRBV3-1/TRBV3-2; j_gene: TRBJ2-3; d_gene: -; abundance: -; CDR3nt: TGTGCCAGCAGCCAAGGGGGATCAGATACGCAGTATTTT; CDR3aa: CASSQGGSDTQYF
v_gene: TRBV6-1; j_gene: TRBJ2-1; d_gene: TRBD1; abundance: -; CDR3nt: TGTGCCAGCAGTGCGGCCCCCGGGACAGGGGAGGATGAGCAGTTCTTC; CDR3aa: CASSAAPGTGEDEQFF
v_gene: TRBV10-3; j_gene: TRBJ1-2; d_gene: -; abundance: -; CDR3nt: TGTGCCATGAGGACAGAACCCTATGGCTACACCTTC; CDR3aa: CAMRTEPYGYTF
v_gene: TRBV21-1; j_gene: TRBJ1-2; d_gene: -; abundance: -; CDR3nt: TGTGCCAGCCCTACAGGGGGCGCAGGCTATGGCTACACCTTC; CDR3aa: CASPTGGAGYGYTF
v_gene: TRBV18; j_gene: TRBJ2-5; d_gene: TRBD2; abundance: -; CDR3nt: TGTGCCAGCTCACCCCAGGGAGGGGAGACCCAGTACTTC; CDR3aa: CASSPQGGETQYF
v_gene: TRBV6-5; j_gene: TRBJ1-5; d_gene: TRBD1; abundance: -; CDR3nt: TGTGCCAGCGAGGGACAGGGGTATCAGCCCCAGCATTTT; CDR3aa: CASEGQGYQPQHF
v_gene: TRBV28; j_gene: TRBJ1-6; d_gene: TRBD1; abundance: -; CDR3nt: TGTGCCAGCAGTTTTGGGGACAGGGGGCTTTCACCCCTCCACTTT; CDR3aa: CASSFGDRGLSPLHF
v_gene: TRBV7-9; j_gene: TRBJ2-7; d_gene: -; abundance: once; CDR3nt: TGTGCCAGCAGCTTTCTCTTGGACGAGCAGTACTTC; CDR3aa: CASSFLLDEQYF
v_gene: TRBV19; j_gene: TRBJ1-1; d_gene: -; abundance: -; CDR3nt: TGTGCCAGTAGTACAATTTACGACAGTGAAGCTTTCTTT; CDR3aa: CASSTIYDSEAFF
v_gene: TRBV19; j_gene: TRBJ1-2; d_gene: -; abundance: -; CDR3nt: TGTGCCAGTAGGATCGGACTTAACTATGGCTACACCTTC; CDR3aa: CASRIGLNYGYTF